The present entry profiles one T cell receptor beta chain with its context. Its antigen is unidentified. The data derive from a study of CD8 T cells in Susac syndrome. Study summary: When their blood was taken, the Susac syndrome patients had either not yet had any therapy, were taking corticosteroids, or were taking intravenous immunoglobulin alone. General study points: The study conceded that relatively few individuals underwent its TCR sequencing and HLA analysis.

Random hexamers primed reverse transcription of about 0.45 to 1 ug RNA. MiXCR, run by TCRdb on the immunoSEQ multiplex PCR reads, gives a single entry per CDR3 protein. The table shows approximately 190,000 distinct CDR3 sequences, with nearly 97% occurring only once. Sequenced material: CD4+ T cells from PBMCs. This TCR was recovered from a human donor with Susac syndrome.

CDR3: CASSPLSRSGQYF. In DNA form, the CDR3 reads TGTGCCAGCAGCCCCCTGTCTCGCAGCGGGCAGTACTTC. The chain links TRBV7-2 to TRBJ2-7; D might be TRBD2 (5 bases). CDR1 and CDR2 from the germline V gene are SGHTA and FQGNSA. The CDR3 has 13 amino acids. Trimming stripped 5 bases from V and 9 bases from J, with 17 bases between.